This entry concerns a single T cell receptor (beta chain). Its antigen is still unknown. One base away there is no much larger clone; base qualities are not given. The data derive from a study of early stage breast cancer tumors (dated by TCRdb to about 2017). General notes on the study: Of the approximately 15 invasive breast tumors, some twelve were found to be estrogen receptor-positive, progesterone receptor-positive and HER2-negative. About 70% of the 12 ER+/PR+/HER2- tumors were invasive ductal carcinomas, while the other four were invasive lobular carcinomas. A read coverage of roughly 10-fold per sample was achieved on average. A total of 2,651,842 templates, representing some 1,000,000 unique clonotypes, were detected across all samples. The study at large found these results: Enriched TCRB sequences shared across patients were mostly commonly generated sequences, unlikely to play an important role in the tumor microenvironment. Chain pairing and functional markers such as CD4, CD8 and FOXP3 were missed by bulk genomic DNA sequencing of unsorted cells. Analysis by tumor subtype was prevented by the small cohort size. Tumors showed approximately 2.4-fold higher T cell density and higher clonality than adjacent normal breast tissue. Repertoires from blood and normal breast were more alike than repertoires from blood and tumor, and in about 90% of the 16 patients, comparing each tissue with blood separated tumor from normal.

Two independent genomic DNA replicates were amplified for each sample, with approximately 0.5 ug used for blood and around 1.5 ug for tumor or normal breast. TCRB sequencing of genomic DNA was carried out with the ImmunoSeq Intro kit according to the manufacturer's instructions. Multiplex PCR was run for roughly 33 cycles using proprietary primers and spike-in control sequences for absolute quantification. An 87-bp fragment spanning the CDR3 and flanking V and J genes was sequenced with single-end 150-bp reads. Seven samples, with two replicates for each sample, were multiplexed per lane of an Illumina MiSeq using version 3.0 chemistry. On the authors' methods: Raw data were processed by the vendor's proprietary pipeline, with both replicates merged into one result per sample. Productive rearrangements sharing the V-gene family, CDR3 amino acid sequence and J-gene segment were defined as clonotypes. Clonality was computed as 1 minus the normalized Shannon entropy (Pielou evenness) of TCRB abundances. T cell density was estimated as total templates divided by the number of input cells, with the number of input cells inferred from the DNA input amount. Recon, run with its default parameters, was used to estimate overall repertoire diversity and clonality. Clonotypes with over 0.1% abundance in tumor and at least 32-fold higher abundance in tumor than in normal breast were defined as tumor-enriched. TCRdb's version of the immuneACCESS table is confined to in-frame rearrangements and falls short of the full clone set. An unresolved V gene accounts for under half of the shortfall where checked; the remainder is of unknown origin. The DNA gave D and trimming, while V, J and clone size come from that table. Recorded for this sample are about 30,000 clones; about 70% of them occurred a single time. Around 33% of the sample is taken by the ten largest.

The germline V end is reduced by 9 bases and the J end by 7 bases; junction bases left unmatched: 18. CDR1 and CDR2, looked up from the germline V gene, are SGHTA and FQGNSA. From the cysteine through the phenylalanine, the CDR3 covers 16 amino acids. The CDR3 DNA has 48 bases and is translated from base 1. The study profiled bulk TCR beta-chain repertoires in matched peripheral blood, tumor and adjacent normal breast tissue taken from some 17 patients with early-stage breast cancer. Before surgery, about 5-11 mL of whole blood was collected into EDTA tubes and then processed within 2 hours. Ficoll-Paque centrifugation in SepMate-50 tubes was used to isolate peripheral blood mononuclear cells. For storage in liquid nitrogen, PBMCs were cryopreserved as aliquots of about 1.9 to 4 million cells in approximately 90% FBS with roughly 10% DMSO. The Qiagen AllPrep DNA/RNA Mini kit was used for genomic DNA extraction.

The specimen was blood. The source of this sequence is a person aged 45 to 59 with breast cancer. This receptor chain uses TRBV7-2 and TRBJ1-2, with 9 central nucleotides matching TRBD1. The DNA reads as follows: TGTGCCAGTAGCCCCCCGCCGACAGGGGGAAGGGTTGGCTACACCTTC. Translated, it gives CASSPPPTGGRVGYTF.